These 32 T cell receptor beta chains came from one sample sequenced in a study of Ad26.COV2.S vaccination and SARS-CoV-2 variants. The treatment is: 15 to 20 received Ad26.COV2.S at low or high dose, single or two shots; five or six received placebo; per-sample allocation not given. Day 63 following the first vaccine or placebo injection was when the samples were taken. The table came from immunoSEQ multiplex PCR; TCRdb's copy has only in-frame clones and leaves some out. Of around 270,000 clones in the sample, 87% were seen once. The source was peripheral blood, collected in a trial of Ad26.COV2.S vaccine versus placebo. All receptors derive from a person aged 18-65 years who received the Ad26.COV2.S COVID-19 vaccine or a placebo.

The chain employs TRBV4-2 and TRBJ2-5; D remains ambiguous. The V and J ends lost 0 bases and 7 bases respectively, with 6 bases between them. This CDR3 is built from 12 residues. Germline CDR1 is LGHNA and CDR2 is YNFKEQ. The CDR3 DNA follows: TGTGCCAGCAGCCAAGACCCCGGGACCCAGTACTTC. Encoded protein: CASSQDPGTQYF.

The chain employs TRBV6-6 and TRBJ2-2, with a possible D match to TRBD2 (5 bases). Trimming shortened V by 0 bases and J by 7 bases, and 15 bases separated the two germline ends. The V gene's germline CDR1 is MNHNY and CDR2 SVGAGI (reference sequence). This CDR3 is 16 amino acids long. CDR3 loop: CASSYSERVGGGELFF. In nucleotides, the CDR3 is TGTGCCAGCAGTTACTCAGAAAGGGTCGGAGGCGGGGAGCTGTTTTTT.

V usage is TRBV29-1 and J usage is TRBJ2-7; D is undetermined. The CDR3 is 12 amino acids. The germline V gene encodes CDR1 SQVTM and CDR2 ANQGSEA. V lost 1 base and J lost 2, with 6 bases in between. The CDR3 DNA is TGCAGCGTTGAAGTGTCCACCTACGAGCAGTACTTC. Residues: CSVEVSTYEQYF.

The J gene is TRBJ2-1, the V gene TRBV11-2; TRBD1 aligns across 11 bases. The CDR3 has 17 amino acids. Germline trimming cut 5 bases from V and 6 bases from J; bases unmatched to any gene: 12. Germline assignment: CDR1 SGHAT and CDR2 FQNNGV. The CDR3 DNA reads TGTGCCAGCAGCAAAAATCCCGGGACAGGGGGTGGCAATGAGCAGTTCTTC. The encoded protein is CASSKNPGTGGGNEQFF.

The V gene is TRBV7-6, the J gene TRBJ2-7; TRBD1 might be the D (6 bases). V was clipped by 4 bases and J by 7 bases, with 8 bases between them. Germline CDR1 reads SGHVS; CDR2 reads FNYEAQ. The CDR3 contains 11 residues. In nucleotides, the CDR3 is TGTGCCAGCAGCTCGCAGGGGGAGCAGTACTTC. It specifies CASSSQGEQYF.

V usage is TRBV18 and J usage is TRBJ2-2; 8 nucleotides agree with TRBD1. Germline assignment: CDR1 KGHSH and CDR2 LQKENI. V was clipped by 3 bases and J by 0 bases; unmatched bases: 0. The CDR3 is 15 residues long. CDR3 amino acids: CASSPDRANTGELFF. DNA for the CDR3: TGTGCCAGCTCACCGGACAGGGCGAACACCGGGGAGCTGTTTTTT.

The V gene is TRBV5-1, the J gene TRBJ1-1; D is undetermined. Per germline, CDR1 SGHRS and CDR2 YFSETQ. The CDR3 runs to 15 residues. V was clipped by 5 bases and J by 2 bases, with 16 bases between them. The CDR3 is CASRDRRWSNTEAFF. The CDR3 DNA reads TGCGCCAGCAGGGACCGACGGTGGTCAAACACTGAAGCTTTCTTT.

This clone was recorded once. The chain couples TRBV11-1 to TRBJ1-3, with a possible D match to TRBD1 (5 bases). Germline CDR1 and CDR2: SGHAT and FQDESV (reference sequence). The CDR3 spans 14 residues. The ends were cut back, 5 bases at V and 1 base at J, with 9 bases in the middle. The CDR3 nucleotides read TGTGCCAGCAGCCGTGGGACGTCTGGAAACACCATATATTTT. It specifies CASSRGTSGNTIYF.

This clone was found once. This chain joins TRBV4-1 and TRBJ1-2, with D possibly matching TRBD1 (5 bases). The germline V gene has CDR1 MGHRA and CDR2 YSYEKL. CDR3 length: 15 amino acids. The ends were cut back, 1 base at V and 8 bases at J, with 17 bases in the middle. DNA for the CDR3: TGCGCCAGCAGCCAAGCGGGGGGGATTAGTAGAGGCTACACCTTC. It is translated as CASSQAGGISRGYTF.

This chain connects TRBV2 to TRBJ2-5; D not resolved. Germline-derived CDR1 and CDR2 are SNHLY and FYNNEI. V lost 8 bases and J lost 5, with 12 bases in between. The CDR3 is 12 amino acids. The CDR3 reads CASQQSVETQYF. The CDR3 DNA reads as TGTGCCAGCCAACAGTCGGTGGAGACCCAGTACTTC.

As for this clone: The sample holds other DNA sequences that translate to the same CDR3. This rearrangement joins TRBV6-5 to TRBJ1-1, with D perhaps TRBD1 (5 bases). Germline-derived CDR1 and CDR2 are MNHEY and SVGAGI. CDR3 length: 14 residues. Trimming removed 0 bases at V and 3 bases at J, with 8 bases between. CDR3 region: CASSYSGGDTEAFF. The CDR3, as DNA: TGTGCCAGCAGTTACTCCGGAGGGGACACTGAAGCTTTCTTT.

The rearrangement links TRBV10-2 to TRBJ1-2; perhaps TRBD1 as D (5 bases). Trimming left V 6 bases short and J 8 bases short, with 16 bases between. Germline V gene data show CDR1 as WSHSY and CDR2 as SAAADI. CDR3 length: 13 residues. The CDR3 loop reads CASSAGLTKGYTF. CDR3 nucleotide sequence: TGCGCCAGCAGCGCGGGACTTACGAAGGGCTACACCTTC.

The chain's CDR3 is CARGGSLSNQPQHF. CDR3 sequence (DNA): TGTGCCAGGGGGGGGAGTCTGAGCAATCAGCCCCAGCATTTT. The genes are TRBV7-2 and TRBJ1-5; D may be TRBD1 (5 bases). In germline, CDR1 is SGHTA, CDR2 FQGNSA. This CDR3 is built from 14 residues. Trimming stripped 9 bases from V and 1 base from J, with 13 bases between.

This clone was picked up one time. CDR3 sequence reads: CATIRGAGDMNTEAFF. The CDR3 DNA is TGTGCCACCATACGCGGGGCAGGGGACATGAACACTGAAGCTTTCTTT. V gene TRBV11-2 combines with J gene TRBJ1-1; possible D gene TRBD1, 6 bases. This CDR3 comprises 16 residues. Between the trimmed V and J ends, which lost 10 bases and 0 bases, there was a span of 21 bases. Germline-derived CDR1 and CDR2 are SGHAT and FQNNGV.

The chain combines TRBV19 with TRBJ1-1, with 7 positions matching TRBD1. J gave up 6 bases and V 4 bases, and 11 bases lay outside the gene matches. This CDR3 is built from 15 residues. Looked up from germline, CDR1 is LNHDA and CDR2 is SQIVND (reference sequence). In DNA form, the CDR3 reads TGTGCCAGTAGTAACATAGACAGGGAGTTTTCTGAAGCTTTCTTT. It encodes CASSNIDREFSEAFF.

The chain carries TRBV11-2 and TRBJ1-1; D perhaps matches TRBD1 (6 bases). V lost 1 base, J lost 6 bases, and 18 bases lay in between. Germline assignment: CDR1 SGHAT and CDR2 FQNNGV. The CDR3 is 16 residues long. The CDR3 region is CASSLGRYQGKAEAFF. The CDR3 DNA reads as TGTGCCAGCAGCTTAGGGCGATATCAGGGGAAGGCTGAAGCTTTCTTT.

The sample holds a few counts of this clone. The V call is TRBV6-5, the J call TRBJ1-6; D not certain. V was clipped by 5 bases and J by 11 bases, with 19 bases between them. The CDR3 extends over 15 amino acids. Germline V gene sequence: CDR1 MNHEY, CDR2 SVGAGI. The CDR3 DNA reads TGTGCCAGCAGTCCCTTCGGGCCTTCCCTAACACCCCTCCACTTT. Encoded protein: CASSPFGPSLTPLHF.

The gene calls are TRBV5-6 and TRBJ1-2, with D hard to call. Germline V gene lookup returns CDR1 SGHDT and CDR2 YYEEEE. The CDR3 extends over 15 amino acids. V lost 0 bases and J 0 bases, leaving 9 bases between the germline ends. CDR3 protein: CASSLGASPNYGYTF. CDR3 in DNA: TGTGCCAGCAGCTTGGGGGCAAGTCCTAACTATGGCTACACCTTC. The full variable domain, its missing parts supplied by reference TRBV5-6 and TRBJ1-2, is DAGVTQSPTHLIKTRGQQVTLRCSPKSGHDTVSWYQQALGQGPQFIFQYYEEEERQRGNFPDRFSGHQFPNYSSELNVNALLLGDSALYLCASSLGASPNYGYTFGSGTRLTVV.

This clone showed up just once. CDR3 residues: CASSVSEPRDTEAFF. The CDR3 DNA reads as TGTGCCAGCAGCGTATCAGAACCACGGGACACTGAAGCTTTCTTT. The rearrangement links TRBV9 to TRBJ1-1; D ambiguous. In germline, CDR1 is SGDLS, CDR2 YYNGEE. Trimming removed 1 base at V and 3 bases at J, with 13 bases between. The CDR3 covers 15 residues.

The chain employs TRBV4-3 and TRBJ2-4; 9 nucleotides line up with TRBD1. The CDR3 sequence is 15 residues long. J lost 10 bases, V lost 4 bases, and 11 bases had no gene match. The germline V gene has CDR1 LGHNA and CDR2 YSLEER. In DNA, the CDR3 is TGCGCCAGCAGCCCTCAGGGGACAGGGAAGACTATTCAGTACTTC. Amino acids: CASSPQGTGKTIQYF.

The chain recombines TRBV5-4 with TRBJ2-2; no clear D gene. The germline CDR1 and CDR2 sequences are SGHNT and YYREEE (reference sequence). The V gene lost 3 bases and the J gene lost 7 bases, with 16 bases spanning the gap. The CDR3 sequence is 15 residues long. CDR3 DNA sequence: TGTGCCAGCAGCTGGCAGTTCGAACACGACGGGGAGCTGTTTTTT. It yields the protein CASSWQFEHDGELFF.

The rearrangement joins TRBV7-2 to TRBJ1-5; maybe TRBD1 (5 bases). V lost 6 bases and J 3 bases, leaving 12 bases between the germline ends. This CDR3 has 14 residues. Germline CDR1 SGHTA, CDR2 FQGNSA. CDR3 loop: CASRRQGNNQPQHF. Here the CDR3 DNA reads TGTGCCAGCAGGCGGCAGGGAAACAATCAGCCCCAGCATTTT. Full variable domain (outside the CDR3, taken from reference TRBV7-2 and TRBJ1-5): GAGVSQSPSNKVTEKGKDVELRCDPISGHTALYWYRQSLGQGLEFLIYFQGNSAPDKSGLPSDRFSAERTGGSVSTLTIQRTQQEDSAVYLCASRRQGNNQPQHFGDGTRLSIL.

The genes are TRBV12-3 or TRBV12-4 and TRBJ2-7; possible D gene TRBD1, 6 bases. There are 13 residues in the CDR3. V was cut by 1 base and J by 7 bases, with 11 bases left in between. The CDR3 sequence is CASSLDRVGEQYF. The CDR3 DNA sequence: TGTGCCAGCAGTTTAGACAGGGTCGGGGAGCAGTACTTC.

The chain couples TRBV7-2 to TRBJ2-1, with TRBD2 identical over 10 bases. The CDR3 has 15 amino acids. Germline V gene lookup returns CDR1 SGHTA and CDR2 FQGNSA. The trim removed 4 bases at V and 5 bases at J, leaving 5 bases unmatched. The chain's CDR3 is CASSWTLAGNNEQFF. The CDR3 DNA follows: TGTGCCAGCAGCTGGACACTAGCGGGGAACAATGAGCAGTTCTTC.

This rearrangement joins TRBV5-1 to TRBJ1-4; TRBD1 aligns across 7 bases. The J segment lost 3 bases and the V segment lost 5 bases, leaving 7 bases of the junction unmatched. Germline V gene lookup returns CDR1 SGHRS and CDR2 YFSETQ. This CDR3 has 15 residues. The CDR3 sequence: CASRYRTGSNEKLFF. The CDR3 DNA reads as TGCGCCAGCAGATACAGGACAGGATCTAATGAAAAACTGTTTTTT.

The chain joins TRBV6-1 to TRBJ2-5; D gene uncertain. Germline V gene lookup returns CDR1 MNHNS and CDR2 SASEGT. The CDR3 runs to 13 residues. V was trimmed by 2 bases and J by 6 bases, leaving 10 bases between them. This chain's CDR3 is CASSEIGLQTQYF. The CDR3 bases are TGTGCCAGCAGTGAAATCGGCCTGCAGACCCAGTACTTC.

This chain connects TRBV11-1 to TRBJ2-1; TRBD2 might be the D (7 bases). V lost 7 bases and J lost 12, with 16 bases in between. This CDR3 has 12 amino acids. Germline V CDR1 and CDR2: SGHAT, FQDESV (reference sequence). The CDR3 here is CASTTGGGGQFF. In DNA, the CDR3 is TGTGCCAGCACCACGGGCGGGGGCGGGCAGTTCTTC.

This chain connects TRBV5-1 to TRBJ1-6; no clear D gene. CDR1 is SGHRS and CDR2 is YFSETQ in the germline V gene. This CDR3 is 15 amino acids long. V was cut by 4 bases and J by 9 bases, with 17 bases left in between. CDR3 amino acids: CASSRGTGNLSPLHF. The DNA for the CDR3 is TGCGCCAGCAGCCGAGGTACCGGGAACCTTTCACCCCTCCACTTT. Variable domain in full (rest from reference TRBV5-1 and TRBJ1-6): KAGVTQTPRYLIKTRGQQVTLSCSPISGHRSVSWYQQTPGQGLQFLFEYFSETQRNKGNFPGRFSGRQFSNSRSEMNVSTLELGDSALYLCASSRGTGNLSPLHFGNGTRLTVT.

This chain uses TRBV4-3 with TRBJ1-5, with 9 bases lining up with TRBD1. The CDR3 sequence is 17 residues long. In germline, CDR1 is LGHNA, CDR2 YSLEER. Trimming took 3 bases from V and 7 from J; bases not matched to a gene: 13. The CDR3 coding sequence is TGCGCCAGCAGCCAGGTCACCGGGACAGGGACTTCGCAGCCCCAGCATTTT. It translates to CASSQVTGTGTSQPQHF.

The chain has TRBV4-2 and TRBJ1-6; 7 nucleotides align to TRBD1. The germline CDR1 and CDR2 sequences are LGHNA and YNFKEQ. The CDR3 sequence is 16 residues long. V shed 4 bases, J shed 7 bases, and the junction held 10 bases outside the gene matches. The CDR3 nucleotides read TGTGCCAGCAGCCTTGGAGGACAGGTCCGAAATTCACCCCTCCACTTT. Protein sequence: CASSLGGQVRNSPLHF.

CDR3 sequence (DNA): TGCGCCAGCAGCCAAGGGGGAGGGCCCACTGAAGCTTTCTTT. Its translation is CASSQGGGPTEAFF. The rearrangement uses TRBV4-3 and TRBJ1-1, with no clear D. V was shortened by 1 base and J by 4 bases, with 10 bases between the two germline ends. CDR3 length equals 14 residues. Germline V gene sequence: CDR1 LGHNA, CDR2 YSLEER.

The chain joins TRBV29-1 to TRBJ1-2; the D gene is possibly TRBD1 (5 bases). CDR3 length equals 17 residues. Trimming stripped 6 bases from V and 2 bases from J, with 25 bases between. CDR1 and CDR2 (germline): SQVTM, ANQGSEA. CDR3: CSVRRDRDTLKNYGYTF. DNA for the CDR3: TGCAGCGTCCGCCGGGACCGAGACACCTTAAAGAACTATGGCTACACCTTC.